This is a list of T cell receptor beta chains from one sample in a study of pediatric ulcerative colitis. The method was immunoSEQ multiplex PCR; TCRdb's version includes in-frame clones alone and lacks a portion of them. The sample consists of around 16,000 clones, approximately 80% of them appearing once. Material: gut tissue. The receptors were gathered from a boy younger than 18 who was a control in a study of pediatric ulcerative colitis. Each CDR3 is given with its conserved first and last residue. The D gene is left open where the match is weak. For some rows the clone size is stated as once, few or many, or as a class when expanded; others skip it.

clone_size: -
d_call: -
v_call: TRBV5-4
j_call: TRBJ2-2
cdr3_aa: CASSFRRGNTGELFF
cdr3_nt: TGTGCCAGCAGCTTCAGGCGGGGAAACACCGGGGAGCTGTTTTTT

clone_size: -
d_call: -
v_call: TRBV19
j_call: TRBJ1-5
cdr3_aa: CASSTQNGQPQHF
cdr3_nt: TGTGCCAGTAGTACCCAGAATGGGCAGCCCCAGCATTTT

clone_size: -
d_call: -
v_call: TRBV6-5
j_call: TRBJ2-1
cdr3_aa: CASSYDEGTYNEQFF
cdr3_nt: TGTGCCAGCAGTTACGACGAGGGGACCTACAATGAGCAGTTCTTC

clone_size: -
d_call: TRBD1
v_call: TRBV18
j_call: TRBJ1-4
cdr3_aa: CASSLDRAIEKLFF
cdr3_nt: TGTGCCAGCTCACTCGACAGGGCAATTGAAAAACTGTTTTTT

clone_size: -
d_call: -
v_call: TRBV4-3
j_call: TRBJ1-2
cdr3_aa: CASSQDFRGAGYGYTF
cdr3_nt: TGCGCCAGCAGCCAGGATTTTCGAGGGGCGGGCTATGGCTACACCTTC

clone_size: -
d_call: -
v_call: TRBV10-1
j_call: TRBJ1-5
cdr3_aa: CASSVRGPGNQPQHF
cdr3_nt: TGCGCCAGCAGTGTCCGGGGGCCTGGCAATCAGCCCCAGCATTTT

clone_size: -
d_call: -
v_call: TRBV2
j_call: TRBJ1-4
cdr3_aa: CASRATRNEKLFF
cdr3_nt: TGTGCCAGCAGGGCAACGCGTAATGAAAAACTGTTTTTT

clone_size: -
d_call: TRBD1
v_call: TRBV28
j_call: TRBJ2-4
cdr3_aa: CASSDRVGNIQYF
cdr3_nt: TGTGCCAGCAGTGACAGGGTGGGAAACATTCAGTACTTC

clone_size: -
d_call: TRBD1
v_call: TRBV25-1
j_call: TRBJ2-7
cdr3_aa: CASSGRTGGYEQYF
cdr3_nt: TGTGCCAGCAGTGGGAGGACAGGGGGTTACGAGCAGTACTTC

clone_size: -
d_call: TRBD1
v_call: TRBV5-1
j_call: TRBJ2-2
cdr3_aa: CASSLEATGGFAGELFF
cdr3_nt: TGCGCCAGCAGCTTGGAGGCGACAGGGGGCTTCGCCGGGGAGCTGTTTTTT

clone_size: few
d_call: TRBD2
v_call: TRBV5-1
j_call: TRBJ2-2
cdr3_aa: CASSYSTSLNTGELFF
cdr3_nt: TGCGCCAGCAGCTACTCGACTAGCTTGAACACCGGGGAGCTGTTTTTT

clone_size: -
d_call: -
v_call: TRBV6-1
j_call: TRBJ1-1
cdr3_aa: CASHPRDLNTEAFF
cdr3_nt: TGTGCCTCACACCCCCGGGACCTGAACACTGAAGCTTTCTTT

clone_size: -
d_call: -
v_call: TRBV5-1
j_call: TRBJ1-6
cdr3_aa: CASRGYNSPLHF
cdr3_nt: TGCGCCAGCAGGGGTTATAATTCACCCCTCCACTTT

clone_size: -
d_call: TRBD2
v_call: TRBV27
j_call: TRBJ2-1
cdr3_aa: CASSLVGGYNEQFF
cdr3_nt: TGTGCCAGCAGTTTGGTGGGGGGGTACAATGAGCAGTTCTTC

clone_size: -
d_call: TRBD1
v_call: TRBV6-5
j_call: TRBJ1-1
cdr3_aa: CASTSGQGNTEAFF
cdr3_nt: TGTGCCAGCACCTCGGGACAGGGGAACACTGAAGCTTTCTTT

clone_size: few
d_call: TRBD1
v_call: TRBV30
j_call: TRBJ1-1
cdr3_aa: CAWSVKTGRGGTEAFF
cdr3_nt: TGTGCCTGGAGTGTAAAAACAGGCAGGGGGGGAACTGAAGCTTTCTTT